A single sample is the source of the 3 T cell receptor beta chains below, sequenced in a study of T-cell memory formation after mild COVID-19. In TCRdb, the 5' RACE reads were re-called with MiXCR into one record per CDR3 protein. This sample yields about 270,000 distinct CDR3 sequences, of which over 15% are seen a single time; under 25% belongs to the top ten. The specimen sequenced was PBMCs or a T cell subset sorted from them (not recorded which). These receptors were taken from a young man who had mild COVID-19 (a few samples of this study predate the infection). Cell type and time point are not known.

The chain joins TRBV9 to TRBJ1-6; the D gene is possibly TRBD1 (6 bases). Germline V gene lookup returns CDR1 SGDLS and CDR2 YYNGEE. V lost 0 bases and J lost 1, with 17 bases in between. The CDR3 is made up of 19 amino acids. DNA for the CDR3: TGTGCCAGCAGCGTAGAAATTAAACGGGGGGCTTCCTATAATTCACCCCTCCACTTT. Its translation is CASSVEIKRGASYNSPLHF.

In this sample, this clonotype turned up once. CDR3 DNA: TGTGCCAGCAGCCAAGAGCCCGGGGTTCAGCCCCAGCATTTT. This sequence encodes CASSQEPGVQPQHF. The chain links TRBV3-1 to TRBJ1-5; no definite D call. Trimming shortened V by 0 bases and J by 6 bases, and 9 bases separated the two germline ends. This CDR3 region has 14 residues. CDR1 and CDR2 (germline): LGHDT, YNNKEL (reference sequence).

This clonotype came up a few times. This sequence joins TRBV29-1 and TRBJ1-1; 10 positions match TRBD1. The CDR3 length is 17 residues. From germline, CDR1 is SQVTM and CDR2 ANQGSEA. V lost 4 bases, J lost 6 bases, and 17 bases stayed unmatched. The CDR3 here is CSVVGSNSGQGMSEAFF. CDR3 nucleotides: TGCAGCGTTGTCGGTTCAAACTCGGGACAGGGGATGTCTGAAGCTTTCTTT.